What follows are 9 T cell receptor beta chains derived from one specimen sequenced in a study of blood T cell repertoires in COVID-19. The assay was immunoSEQ multiplex PCR, and TCRdb's table has in-frame clones only and misses some. The sample gives approximately 72,000 clones, around 83% of which show up once; roughly a third is in the top ten. The material sequenced was peripheral blood. The receptor source for this set is an elderly woman with active or convalescent COVID-19.

The gene calls are TRBV30 and TRBJ1-4, with D uncertain. CDR3 length: 11 residues. Trimming left V 0 bases short and J 12 bases short, with 8 bases between. Per the germline V gene, CDR1 is GTSNPN and CDR2 is SVGIG (reference sequence). The CDR3 is CAWSVMGELFF. The CDR3 DNA reads as TGTGCCTGGAGTGTTATGGGAGAACTGTTTTTT.

This clone was counted a few times. The rearrangement uses TRBV6-5 and TRBJ1-3; D remains ambiguous. Germline V gene sequence: CDR1 MNHEY, CDR2 SVGAGI. This CDR3 comprises 13 residues. The V and J ends lost 6 bases and 0 bases respectively, with 6 bases between them. DNA of the CDR3: TGTGCCAGCAGGCTGAGCTCTGGAAACACCATATATTTT. It codes for CASRLSSGNTIYF.

The chain combines TRBV28 with TRBJ2-5, with D possibly TRBD1 on 5 matching bases. Germline CDR1 reads MDHEN; CDR2 reads SYDVKM. The ends were cut back, 3 bases at V and 5 bases at J, with 16 bases in the middle. The CDR3 contains 15 residues. CDR3 in amino acids: CASSLGQNNVETQYF. The CDR3 region has the DNA TGTGCCAGCAGTTTGGGGCAGAATAATGTGGAGACCCAGTACTTC.

This chain connects TRBV14 to TRBJ1-2; D remains unclear. Germline CDR1 is SGHDN and CDR2 is FVKESK. Trimming pared 1 base from V and 8 bases from J, leaving 17 bases between. The CDR3 sequence is 15 residues long. CDR3 region: CASSQVQAASGGYTF. For the CDR3, the DNA is TGTGCCAGCAGCCAAGTTCAGGCGGCTTCGGGAGGCTACACCTTC.

This clone was seen once. The chain employs TRBV7-8 and TRBJ2-1; 9 nucleotides agree with TRBD1. Germline CDR1 reads SGHVS; CDR2 reads FQNEAQ. This CDR3 spans 15 amino acids. The V segment lost 5 bases and the J segment 3 bases; nucleotides outside the gene matches: 5. The CDR3 reads CASSISTGGYNEQFF. CDR3 DNA sequence: TGTGCCAGCAGCATATCGACAGGGGGCTACAATGAGCAGTTCTTC.

The chain combines TRBV5-8 with TRBJ1-3; 7 bases are a match to TRBD1. Germline loops: CDR1 SGHTS, CDR2 YDEGEE. V lost 0 bases, J lost 4 bases, and 4 bases stayed unmatched. The CDR3 extends over 15 amino acids. CDR3 coding DNA: TGTGCCAGCAGCTTGGCGACAGGGAAAGGAAACACCATATATTTT. It translates to CASSLATGKGNTIYF.

The rearrangement joins TRBV11-2 to TRBJ1-3; TRBD1 is a possible D gene (5 bases). Trimming removed 5 bases from V and 4 bases from J, with 24 bases in between. CDR3 length: 18 amino acids. From germline, CDR1 is SGHAT and CDR2 FQNNGV. This CDR3 is CASSGATWVGAAGNTIYF. CDR3 in DNA: TGTGCCAGCAGCGGGGCGACATGGGTTGGGGCCGCAGGAAACACCATATATTTT.

V usage is TRBV12-5 and J usage is TRBJ2-1; 9 nucleotides align to TRBD1. The CDR3 runs 17 residues. V shed 0 bases, J shed 4 bases, and the junction held 7 bases outside the gene matches. Germline V lookup: CDR1 LGHNT, CDR2 FRNRAP. The CDR3 bases are TGTGCTAGTGGTTTGGTAAGGGGGGGGACAGGGTACAATGAGCAGTTCTTC. Amino acids: CASGLVRGGTGYNEQFF.

The chain employs TRBV4-3 and TRBJ1-4; the match to TRBD1 covers 11 bases. Per germline, CDR1 LGHNA and CDR2 YSLEER. The CDR3 is 17 residues long. The ends lost 0 bases at V and 7 bases at J; junction bases unmatched: 7. The CDR3 nucleotides read TGCGCCAGCAGCCAAGATCTCCCCGGGACAGGGGGTGAAAAACTGTTTTTT. The encoded protein is CASSQDLPGTGGEKLFF.